This TCR beta chain was identified in a study of cytomegalovirus exposure and HLA in healthy donors. Study in general: Among the approximately 400 donors who were genotyped, about 79% fell in the genetic ancestry cluster that is associated with self-reported Caucasian donors.

Use of 60 Vbeta and 13 Jbeta primers characterized the PCR. Sequencing used immunoSEQ multiplex PCR; TCRdb keeps in-frame clones, though not all of them. This sample has about 190,000 clones, with roughly 73% found just once. Trimming took 0 bases from V and 2 from J; bases not matched to a gene: 7. The CDR3 loop spans 16 amino acids. Germline-derived CDR1 and CDR2 are SGDLS and YYNGEE. Sequencing was performed on PBMCs. The receptor comes from a woman aged 25 to 39 in good health and CMV-seronegative. The genes are TRBV9 and TRBJ2-7, with TRBD2 matching over 8 bases. The CDR3 sequence is CASSVDESGSTYEQYF. The CDR3 DNA reads as TGTGCCAGCAGCGTAGATGAGAGCGGGAGTACCTACGAGCAGTACTTC.